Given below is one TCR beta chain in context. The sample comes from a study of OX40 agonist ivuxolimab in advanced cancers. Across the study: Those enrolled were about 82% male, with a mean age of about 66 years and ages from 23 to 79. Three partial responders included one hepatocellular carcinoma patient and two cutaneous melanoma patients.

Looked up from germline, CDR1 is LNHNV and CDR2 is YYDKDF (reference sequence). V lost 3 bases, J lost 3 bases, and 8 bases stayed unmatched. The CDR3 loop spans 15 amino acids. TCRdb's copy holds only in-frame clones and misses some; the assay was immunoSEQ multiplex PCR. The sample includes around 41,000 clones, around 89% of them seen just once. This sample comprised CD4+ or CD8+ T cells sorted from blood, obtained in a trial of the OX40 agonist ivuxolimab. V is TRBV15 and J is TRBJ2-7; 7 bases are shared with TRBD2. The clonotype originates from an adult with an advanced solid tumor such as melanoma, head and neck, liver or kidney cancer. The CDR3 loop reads CATSRDLAGVYEQYF. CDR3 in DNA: TGTGCCACCAGCAGGGACCTGGCGGGAGTCTACGAGCAGTACTTC.